Reported below is one TCR beta chain. The antigen is unknown. Generated by immunoSEQ multiplex PCR, the TCRdb table keeps only in-frame clones and is missing some. The sample lists about half a million clones; 70% to 80% were seen once. V was cut by 3 bases and J by 1 base, with 9 bases left in between. This CDR3 is built from 14 residues. Germline CDR1 SGHAT, CDR2 FQNNGV. This entry belongs to a study of shared clonotypes between healthy human individuals. Findings and caveats of the study: Depth of sequencing was expected to influence donor clonotype sharing.

The receptor's source is a woman in her 40s in good health. Some clones in this sample may be carry-over from other donors' samples. The material sequenced was PBMCs. The J gene is TRBJ2-5, the V gene TRBV11-2; D call uncertain. CDR3 protein: CASSFMGSQETQYF. The CDR3 DNA follows: TGTGCCAGCAGCTTTATGGGGTCCCAAGAGACCCAGTACTTC.